This is a list of T cell receptor beta chains from one sample in a study of blood T cell repertoires in COVID-19. Only in-frame clones appear in the TCRdb table, and some are missing; sequencing was by immunoSEQ multiplex PCR. Among about 86,000 clones, roughly 82% were seen once, and the ten largest hold roughly 1.2%. The sample taken for sequencing was peripheral blood. Receptor source: a woman of 80 years or more with acute or convalescent COVID-19. CDR3s include the opening cysteine and the closing phenylalanine or tryptophan. A D gene is named only where the DNA matches it firmly. For some rows the clone size is stated as once, few or many, or as a class when expanded; others skip it.

V gene	D gene	J gene	clone size	CDR3 protein	CDR3 DNA
TRBV18	-	TRBJ2-3	-	CASSPPSTDTQYF	TGTGCCAGCTCACCCCCTAGCACAGATACGCAGTATTTT
TRBV19	-	TRBJ2-7	-	CASTPSGAYEQYF	TGTGCCAGTACCCCCAGTGGAGCCTACGAGCAGTACTTC
TRBV3-1/TRBV3-2	-	TRBJ2-2	-	CASSQDPAGSRAGELFF	TGTGCCAGCAGCCAAGATCCCGCAGGGTCTCGGGCCGGGGAGCTGTTTTTT
TRBV3-1/TRBV3-2	TRBD2	TRBJ2-1	-	CASSQDRVAGALINEQFF	TGTGCCAGCAGCCAAGATAGGGTAGCGGGGGCGTTGATCAATGAGCAGTTCTTC
TRBV3-1/TRBV3-2	TRBD2	TRBJ2-3	-	CASSSRAGGRTDTQYF	TGTGCCAGCAGCTCACGAGCGGGGGGGCGTACAGATACGCAGTATTTT
TRBV5-1	-	TRBJ1-6	-	CASSPAGDPSSSPLHF	TGCGCCAGCAGCCCAGCGGGGGACCCATCTTCATCACCCCTCCACTTT
TRBV28	-	TRBJ1-5	-	CASKRVGYSNQPQHF	TGTGCCAGCAAGAGGGTAGGGTATAGCAATCAGCCCCAGCATTTT
TRBV9	-	TRBJ1-3	-	CASSVTPEGNTIYF	TGTGCCAGCAGCGTAACCCCTGAGGGAAACACCATATATTTT
TRBV20-1	-	TRBJ1-2	-	CSASHAGRVYGYTF	TGCAGTGCTAGTCATGCGGGGCGCGTCTATGGCTACACCTTC
TRBV14	TRBD1	TRBJ1-6	-	CASSPDGTGNSPLHF	TGTGCCAGCAGCCCAGATGGGACAGGGAACTCACCCCTCCACTTT
TRBV27	TRBD1	TRBJ1-2	once	CASSLTGELIIYGYTF	TGTGCCAGCAGTTTGACAGGGGAGTTGATTATCTATGGCTACACCTTC
TRBV12-3/TRBV12-4	-	TRBJ1-5	-	CASSYIPNQPQHF	TGTGCCAGCAGTTACATCCCCAATCAGCCCCAGCATTTT
TRBV6-4	TRBD1	TRBJ1-4	once	CASGMVQGALEKLFF	TGTGCCAGCGGGATGGTACAGGGGGCTCTGGAAAAACTGTTTTTT
TRBV6-1	-	TRBJ1-2	-	CASSDRGLLGGYTF	TGTGCCAGCAGTGATAGAGGATTACTCGGTGGCTACACCTTC
TRBV19	-	TRBJ1-5	few	CASRVAQNSNQPQHF	TGTGCCAGTAGGGTCGCCCAGAATAGCAATCAGCCCCAGCATTTT
TRBV19	TRBD1	TRBJ2-1	-	CASSIDTGTGFYNEQFF	TGTGCCAGTAGTATAGATACCGGGACAGGGTTCTACAATGAGCAGTTCTTC
TRBV5-6	TRBD1	TRBJ2-2	-	CASSTGTGAGELFF	TGTGCCAGCAGCACCGGGACAGGGGCCGGGGAGCTGTTTTTT
TRBV29-1	TRBD1	TRBJ1-1	-	CSGRTGNTEAFF	TGCAGCGGACGGACAGGGAACACTGAAGCTTTCTTT
TRBV6-5	TRBD1	TRBJ2-2	few	CASRPGQGTGELFF	TGTGCCAGCAGGCCGGGACAGGGCACCGGGGAGCTGTTTTTT
TRBV18	-	TRBJ1-2	-	CASSPPTGKDYGYTF	TGTGCCAGCTCACCACCTACAGGGAAGGACTATGGCTACACCTTC
TRBV5-1	TRBD2	TRBJ2-3	-	CASSLAEVAGGADTQYF	TGCGCCAGCAGCTTGGCCGAAGTAGCGGGAGGCGCAGATACGCAGTATTTT
TRBV29-1	TRBD1	TRBJ2-3	-	CSEGQGSTTDTQYF	TGCAGCGAGGGACAGGGGAGTACCACAGATACGCAGTATTTT
TRBV12-3/TRBV12-4	-	TRBJ2-1	-	CASSFSSYNEQFF	TGTGCCAGCAGCTTCAGCTCCTACAATGAGCAGTTCTTC
TRBV2	TRBD1	TRBJ1-5	-	CASDRGGSNQPQHF	TGTGCCAGCGACAGGGGGGGAAGCAATCAGCCCCAGCATTTT
TRBV5-6	-	TRBJ2-3	once	CASSSNRGTQYF	TGTGCCAGCAGCTCGAATCGGGGTACGCAGTATTTT
TRBV2	-	TRBJ1-1	-	CASSDRALGTEAFF	TGTGCCAGCAGTGACAGGGCCCTCGGGACTGAAGCTTTCTTT
TRBV28	TRBD1	TRBJ2-2	-	CASSLIWTGGPGELFF	TGTGCCAGCAGTTTAATCTGGACAGGGGGCCCCGGGGAGCTGTTTTTT